The 8 T cell receptor beta chains reported below all come from one sample, sequenced in a study of siplizumab effects on memory and regulatory T cells. The method was immunoSEQ multiplex PCR; TCRdb's version includes in-frame clones alone and lacks a portion of them. Altogether about 100,000 clones are present, about 94% being singletons, with the ten largest covering about 1.2%. Sample: non-Treg CD4+ T cells sorted from blood. The origin of the receptors is a human donor in good health.

The rearrangement joins TRBV6-1 to TRBJ1-4; 9 nucleotides match TRBD1. Germline CDR1 and CDR2: MNHNS and SASEGT. The J segment lost 4 bases and the V segment lost 6 bases, leaving 6 bases of the junction unmatched. The CDR3 loop spans 15 amino acids. The CDR3 DNA reads TGTGCCAGCAGCAATCCGGGACAGGGTAATGAAAAACTGTTTTTT. The encoded protein is CASSNPGQGNEKLFF.

The rearrangement joins TRBV5-4 to TRBJ2-3; D possibly uses TRBD1 or TRBD2 (5 bases each). Trimming shortened V by 0 bases and J by 4 bases, and 12 bases separated the two germline ends. The CDR3 consists of 15 residues. Looked up from germline, CDR1 is SGHNT and CDR2 is YYREEE (reference sequence). CDR3 loop: CASSLGGSGADTQYF. In DNA form, the CDR3 reads TGTGCCAGCAGCTTGGGGGGGAGTGGCGCAGATACGCAGTATTTT. Together with reference TRBV5-4 and TRBJ2-3, the CDR3 gives the full variable domain: ETGVTQSPTHLIKTRGQQVTLRCSSQSGHNTVSWYQQALGQGPQFIFQYYREEENGRGNFPPRFSGLQFPNYSSELNVNALELDDSALYLCASSLGGSGADTQYFGPGTRLTVL.

The J gene is TRBJ2-3, the V gene TRBV27; possibly TRBD2 for D (5 bases). CDR1 is MNHEY and CDR2 is SMNVEV in the germline V gene (reference sequence). The V end was cut by 4 bases, the J end by 4 bases, with 18 bases between. The CDR3 has 16 amino acids. DNA for the CDR3: TGTGCCAGCAGTTCCAGGACTGCCCGAAACCCAGATACGCAGTATTTT. Its translation is CASSSRTARNPDTQYF.

V and J are TRBV5-1 and TRBJ2-7; 14 bases map to TRBD2. Germline V gene data show CDR1 as SGHRS and CDR2 as YFSETQ. Trimming removed 0 bases from V and 2 bases from J; junction bases left unmatched: 7. The CDR3 consists of 18 residues. DNA for the CDR3: TGCGCCAGCAGCTTGGTCCCCGGGACTAGCGGGGGAACCTACGAGCAGTACTTC. This encodes CASSLVPGTSGGTYEQYF.

This chain joins TRBV6-4 and TRBJ2-5; possible D gene TRBD1, 5 bases. V dropped 0 bases and J dropped 1 base, with 9 bases sitting between them. This CDR3 has 15 amino acids. The germline CDR1 and CDR2 sequences are MRHNA and SNTAGT. CDR3 nucleotide sequence: TGTGCCAGCAGTGACTCGGGGCCTGTCCAAGAGACCCAGTACTTC. It is translated as CASSDSGPVQETQYF.

The CDR3 loop reads CASSSKGETQYF. Here the CDR3 DNA reads TGTGCCAGCAGCTCAAAGGGAGAGACCCAGTACTTC. The chain carries TRBV7-9 and TRBJ2-5, with D unresolved. V gave up 4 bases and J gave up 4 bases, with 7 bases separating them. The CDR3 consists of 12 residues. Germline V CDR1 and CDR2: SEHNR, FQNEAQ (reference sequence).

This clone was detected only once. This chain uses TRBV4-1 with TRBJ2-5; either TRBD1 or TRBD2 may supply D (5 bases each). Trimming stripped 1 base from V and 2 bases from J, with 20 bases between. CDR1 and CDR2 (germline): MGHRA, YSYEKL. The CDR3 is 18 amino acids. The CDR3 DNA reads as TGCGCCAGCAGCCAAGTCTTGGGACCAAAAGGTTCTCAAGAGACCCAGTACTTC. The encoded protein is CASSQVLGPKGSQETQYF.

The V call is TRBV28, the J call TRBJ2-7, with 13 bases matching TRBD2. Germline V gives CDR1 MDHEN, CDR2 SYDVKM. This CDR3 comprises 12 residues. Trimming cost V 10 bases and J 6 bases; bases outside gene matches: 3. Here the CDR3 DNA reads TGTGCCACCGGACTAGCGGGAGTCGAGCAGTACTTC. Its translation is CATGLAGVEQYF.